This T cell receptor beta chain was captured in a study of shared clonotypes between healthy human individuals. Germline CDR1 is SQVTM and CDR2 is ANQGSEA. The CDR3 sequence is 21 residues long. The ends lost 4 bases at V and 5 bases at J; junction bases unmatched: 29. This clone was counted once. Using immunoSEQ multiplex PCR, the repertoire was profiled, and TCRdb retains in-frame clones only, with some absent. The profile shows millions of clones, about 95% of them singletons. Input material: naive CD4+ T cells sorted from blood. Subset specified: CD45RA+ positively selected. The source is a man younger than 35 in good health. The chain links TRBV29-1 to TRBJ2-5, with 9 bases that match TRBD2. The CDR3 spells CSVVRGLGGTAGGRAWETQYF. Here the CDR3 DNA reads TGCAGCGTTGTCAGAGGGTTGGGGGGAACTGCTGGCGGGAGGGCCTGGGAGACCCAGTACTTC. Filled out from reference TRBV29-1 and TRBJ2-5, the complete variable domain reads SAVISQKPSRDICQRGTSLTIQCQVDSQVTMMFWYRQQPGQSLTLIATANQGSEATYESGFVIDKFPISRPNLTFSTLTVSNMSPEDSSIYLCSVVRGLGGTAGGRAWETQYFGPGTRLLVL.